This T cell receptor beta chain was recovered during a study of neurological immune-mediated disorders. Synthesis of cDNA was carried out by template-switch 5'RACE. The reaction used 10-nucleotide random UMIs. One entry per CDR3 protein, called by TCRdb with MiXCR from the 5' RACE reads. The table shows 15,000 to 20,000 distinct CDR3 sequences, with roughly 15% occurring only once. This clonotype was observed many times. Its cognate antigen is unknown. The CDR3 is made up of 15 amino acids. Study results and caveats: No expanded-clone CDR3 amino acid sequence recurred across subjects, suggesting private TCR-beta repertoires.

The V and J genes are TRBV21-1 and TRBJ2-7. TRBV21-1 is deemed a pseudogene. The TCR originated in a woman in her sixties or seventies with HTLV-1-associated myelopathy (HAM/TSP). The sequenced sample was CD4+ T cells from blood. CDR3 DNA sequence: TGTGCCAGCAGCGACCAGGTTTCTCCAATCTACGAGCAGTACTTC. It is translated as CASSDQVSPIYEQYF.